The 22 T cell receptor beta chains below all came from one sample that was sequenced in a study of glioma-infiltrating T cells. The iRepertoire nested amplicon-rescue multiplex PCR amplified TCR alpha and beta CDR3s from RNA. From the multiplex PCR reads, TCRdb called clonotypes with MiXCR, one entry per CDR3 protein. The repertoire holds approximately 190,000 distinct CDR3 sequences, with about 31% as singletons. Sequencing was carried out using glioma tissue, nonneoplastic brain tissue, or PBMCs (not recorded which). These receptors originate from a human donor with low-grade glioma or glioblastoma, undergoing nonglioma brain surgery, or in good health (not recorded which).

As to this clonotype: Since a much larger clone is just one base distant, this may be a read error. The chain joins TRBV24-1 to TRBJ2-7, with 9 bases fitting TRBD2. Looked up from germline, CDR1 is KGHDR and CDR2 is SFDVKD. CDR3 length: 14 amino acids. V trimming: 6 bases; J trimming: 3 bases; junction bases outside the gene matches: 5. The CDR3 here is CATSSGRPDYEQYF. DNA for the CDR3: TGTGCCACCAGTAGCGGGAGGCCCGACTACGAGCAGTACTTC.

With respect to this clonotype: A much larger clone differs by one base, so this may be a read error. The rearrangement uses TRBV11-2 and TRBJ2-7, with 7 bases aligning to TRBD2. This CDR3 comprises 16 residues. CDR1 SGHAT and CDR2 FQNNGV come from the germline V gene. J lost 0 bases, V lost 5 bases, and 10 bases had no gene match. The CDR3 sequence: CASSPPGIAGSYEQYF. The DNA of the CDR3 is TGTGCCAGCAGCCCGCCCGGGATAGCGGGCTCCTACGAGCAGTACTTC.

This chain joins TRBV6-4 and TRBJ2-3; 10 positions match TRBD2. With V trimmed by 2 bases and J by 3 bases, 2 bases remained unmatched. Germline CDR1 MRHNA, CDR2 SNTAGT. The CDR3 has 15 residues. The CDR3 loop reads CASSDTSGTTDTQYF. CDR3 nucleotides: TGTGCCAGCAGTGACACTAGCGGGACGACAGATACGCAGTATTTT.

This clonotype was counted ten times or more. The chain has TRBV20-1 and TRBJ2-7, with 7 bases fitting TRBD1. The junction had 8 bases not matched to a gene; V was cut back by 3 bases and J by 0 bases. The CDR3 is 15 residues long. The V gene's germline CDR1 is DFQATT and CDR2 SNEGSKA (reference sequence). CDR3 in DNA: TGCAGTGCTAGGGATAGCAGGGGGAGCTCCTACGAGCAGTACTTC. This sequence encodes CSARDSRGSSYEQYF.

This clonotype has a count of ten or more. The CDR3 sequence is CAISSGTEAPLHF. Here the CDR3 DNA reads TGTGCCATCAGTTCCGGGACAGAGGCACCCCTCCACTTT. The rearrangement joins TRBV10-3 to TRBJ1-6; 7 bases are shared with TRBD1. The V gene end was trimmed by 5 bases and the J gene end by 11 bases; junction bases not matched to a gene: 6. The CDR3 has 13 amino acids. Germline CDR1 is ENHRY and CDR2 is SYGVKD.

This clonotype occurred many times. This rearrangement joins TRBV4-3 to TRBJ2-1; either TRBD1 or TRBD2 may fit D (6 bases each). The V and J ends lost 1 base and 4 bases respectively, with 17 bases between them. The CDR3 runs to 17 residues. The V gene's germline CDR1 is LGHNA and CDR2 YSLEER. CDR3 coding DNA: TGCGCCAGCAGCCAAGGGTATATGGGGGGCGCATACAATGAGCAGTTCTTC. This sequence encodes CASSQGYMGGAYNEQFF.

This chain uses TRBV7-2 with TRBJ2-7; a possible D gene is TRBD2 (7 bases). Germline V lookup: CDR1 SGHTA, CDR2 FQGNSA. This CDR3 has 15 amino acids. V lost 4 bases and J 3 bases, leaving 16 bases between the germline ends. Written as DNA, the CDR3 is TGTGCCAGCAGCTCCCAGGGAGGGGGGTTCTACGAGCAGTACTTC. This sequence encodes CASSSQGGGFYEQYF.

This clonotype showed up many times. The gene calls are TRBV6-1 and TRBJ2-1, with 8 bases fitting TRBD2. J lost 3 bases, V lost 10 bases, and 8 bases had no gene match. Per the germline V gene, CDR1 is MNHNS and CDR2 is SASEGT. The CDR3 is 14 residues long. The CDR3 sequence: CAISRGGNYNEQFF. CDR3 bases: TGTGCCATATCGCGCGGGGGGAACTACAATGAGCAGTTCTTC.

In its sample, this clonotype was seen a few times. V is TRBV12-3 or TRBV12-4 and J is TRBJ2-2; the D is unclear. The CDR3 has 13 residues. The V end was cut by 4 bases, the J end by 7 bases, with 10 bases between. The chain's CDR3 is CASSSPLGGELFF. The DNA of the CDR3 is TGTGCCAGCAGTTCCCCCCTTGGCGGGGAGCTGTTTTTT.

This clonotype was counted only a few times. The chain employs TRBV29-1 and TRBJ1-2; possibly TRBD1 for D (6 bases). Trimming removed 7 bases from V and 8 bases from J, with 14 bases in between. Germline V gene sequence: CDR1 SQVTM, CDR2 ANQGSEA. The CDR3 consists of 11 residues. CDR3 DNA sequence: TGCAGCGCCCGGACAGTCATCGGCTACACCTTC. The encoded protein is CSARTVIGYTF.

This clonotype was detected many times. This chain uses TRBV3-1 with TRBJ2-7, with 10 bases aligning to TRBD2. Trimming removed 0 bases from V and 4 bases from J; junction bases left unmatched: 9. The CDR3 totals 17 residues. CDR1 LGHDT and CDR2 YNNKEL come from the germline V gene (reference sequence). The CDR3 sequence: CASSQDPRVAGGYEQYF. The CDR3 DNA sequence: TGTGCCAGCAGCCAAGACCCTCGCGTAGCGGGAGGTTACGAGCAGTACTTC.

This chain uses TRBV2 with TRBJ1-5; 8 bases agree with TRBD1. The CDR3 has 16 amino acids. The germline V gene encodes CDR1 SNHLY and CDR2 FYNNEI. The junction had 7 bases not matched to a gene; V was cut back by 5 bases and J by 1 base. The CDR3 reads CASSLGQGRSNQPQHF. In DNA, the CDR3 is TGTGCCAGCAGTCTTGGACAGGGACGGAGCAATCAGCCCCAGCATTTT. The whole variable domain, remainder taken from reference TRBV2 and TRBJ1-5, is EPEVTQTPSHQVTQMGQEVILRCVPISNHLYFYWYRQILGQKVEFLVSFYNNEISEKSEIFDDQFSVERPDGSNFTLKIRSTKLEDSAMYFCASSLGQGRSNQPQHFGDGTRLSIL.

J is TRBJ2-1 and V is TRBV5-1; D is perhaps TRBD2 (6 bases). Trimming removed 4 bases from V and 0 bases from J, with 20 bases in between. In germline, CDR1 is SGHRS, CDR2 YFSETQ. This CDR3 comprises 18 residues. The DNA for the CDR3 is TGCGCCAGCAGCCCTGCCGGCGGGGTGGGTAGCTCCTACAATGAGCAGTTCTTC. Protein sequence: CASSPAGGVGSSYNEQFF.

CDR3 region: CASSSPTTRQETQYF. CDR3 coding DNA: TGTGCCAGCAGCTCCCCGACGACCCGCCAAGAGACCCAGTACTTC. The rearrangement uses TRBV28 and TRBJ2-5; D gene uncertain. The CDR3 is 15 residues long. Per the germline V gene, CDR1 is MDHEN and CDR2 is SYDVKM. With 6 bases removed from V and 1 base from J, the gap between germline ends came to 15 bases.

In this sample, this clonotype turned up many times. The chain employs TRBV4-3 and TRBJ2-1, with 8 bases identical to TRBD2. The V and J ends lost 0 bases and 14 bases, in that order; junction bases with no gene match: 9. Germline CDR1 is LGHNA and CDR2 is YSLEER. There are 14 residues in the CDR3. The DNA for the CDR3 is TGCGCCAGCAGCCAAGACTATCGGGAGGGCCCTGAGTTCTTC. Protein: CASSQDYREGPEFF.

Concerning this clonotype itself: A much bigger clone sits one base away, suggesting this may be a read error. The chain combines TRBV19 with TRBJ1-2, with D unclear. The CDR3 is 11 residues long. Germline CDR1 LNHDA, CDR2 SQIVND (reference sequence). V lost 4 bases, J lost 8 bases, and 8 bases lay in between. The CDR3 is CASSRSWGYTF. DNA of the CDR3: TGTGCCAGTAGTAGATCTTGGGGCTACACCTTC.

There are a few counts of this clonotype. J is TRBJ2-6 and V is TRBV28; D might be TRBD1 or TRBD2, each matching 6 bases. The CDR3 is 16 residues long. V dropped 3 bases and J dropped 4 bases, with 13 bases sitting between them. Germline V CDR1 and CDR2: MDHEN, SYDVKM. The CDR3 DNA is TGTGCCAGCAGTTTTTATCGGGGGCCCGGGGCCAACGTCCTGACTTTC. Its translation is CASSFYRGPGANVLTF.

For the CDR3, the DNA is TGTGCCGGCTTTGAAGGAGATACGCAGTATTTT. Protein product: CAGFEGDTQYF. The V and J genes are TRBV5-4 and TRBJ2-3; D gene ambiguous. The CDR3 length is 11 residues. The V end lost 10 bases, the J end lost 5 bases, and 11 bases lay between the germline ends. Germline loops: CDR1 SGHNT, CDR2 YYREEE (reference sequence).

To note about this clonotype: Compared with germline, one end of the junction differs, possibly owing to a read error. The chain is built from TRBV6-6 and TRBJ2-7; 11 positions agree with TRBD2. From germline, CDR1 is MNHNY and CDR2 SVGAGI (reference sequence). The CDR3 is 18 residues long. The CDR3 loop is CVSSYLTPLAGESYEQYF. The CDR3 nucleotides are TGTGTCAGCAGTTACTTAACGCCACTAGCGGGAGAATCCTACGAGCAGTACTTC.

This clonotype was counted at least ten times. V usage is TRBV20-1 and J usage is TRBJ1-4; no reliable D call. V gave up 5 bases and J gave up 0 bases, with 7 bases separating them. Germline V gives CDR1 DFQATT, CDR2 SNEGSKA (reference sequence). The CDR3 spans 13 residues. CDR3: CSARATTNEKLFF. CDR3 nucleotides: TGCAGTGCTCGGGCAACAACTAATGAAAAACTGTTTTTT.

This clonotype was seen just once. Without the conserved terminal phenylalanine or tryptophan, this CDR3 likely stems from a read error. This chain uses TRBV27 with TRBJ1-2; D perhaps matches TRBD1 (6 bases). With 5 bases removed from V and 4 bases from J, the gap between germline ends came to 14 bases. Germline V gives CDR1 MNHEY, CDR2 SMNVEV (reference sequence). The CDR3 contains 14 residues. DNA for the CDR3: TGTGCCAGCAGTGCTACTGAGGGGGGCTATGGCTACACCTTA. Encoded protein: CASSATEGGYGYTL.

Regarding this clonotype: A much larger clone lies one base from this, so it may be a read error. The CDR3 region has the DNA TGTGCCAGCAGTGATAATTTAGGCAGGGCGGGAACCATGAACACTGAAGCTTTCTTT. Translation: CASSDNLGRAGTMNTEAFF. V gene TRBV2 combines with J gene TRBJ1-1, with D possibly matching TRBD1 (5 bases). Deletions cut 3 bases from V and 0 bases from J, with 23 bases between. Germline V gene data show CDR1 as SNHLY and CDR2 as FYNNEI. This CDR3 is built from 19 residues.